Below, one T cell receptor beta chain is given with its context. Within the sample, other DNA sequences also encode this same CDR3. The sample belongs to a study of blood T cell repertoires in COVID-19. The overall study: The cDNA or gDNA used as material had been derived from T cells, B-cell-depleted T cells, or PBMCs.

Participant ages covered about 18 to 89 years across 24 US areas. Participants' reported clinical history set cohort assignment. Per the study methods: It was from reference gene primer amplification that nucleated cell counts were estimated. Here immunoSEQ multiplex PCR was the method, and the copy in TCRdb shows in-frame clones only, minus some. That table furnishes V, J and clone size, whereas the DNA furnished D and trimming. Of roughly 400,000 clones listed, 88% are singletons. This receptor was taken from a middle-aged woman with acute COVID-19. Material: PBMCs or T cells enriched from blood (not recorded which).

The CDR3 is CASSSSGGTDTQYF. For the CDR3, the DNA is TGTGCCAGCAGTTCTAGCGGGGGCACAGATACGCAGTATTTT. This chain joins TRBV6-5 and TRBJ2-3; 9 bases are shared with TRBD2. The CDR3 contains 14 residues. V lost 4 bases, J lost 1 base, and 0 bases stayed unmatched. CDR1 and CDR2 from the germline V gene are MNHEY and SVGAGI.